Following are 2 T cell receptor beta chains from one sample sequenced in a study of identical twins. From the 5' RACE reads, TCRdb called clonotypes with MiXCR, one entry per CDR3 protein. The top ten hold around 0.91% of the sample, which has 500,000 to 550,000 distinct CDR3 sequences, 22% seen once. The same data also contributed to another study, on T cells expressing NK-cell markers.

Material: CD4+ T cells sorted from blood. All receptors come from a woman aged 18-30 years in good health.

CDR3 in amino acids: CASSPARSGVNYEQFF. As DNA, the CDR3 is TGTGCCAGCAGCCCAGCGAGGAGCGGTGTTAACTATGAGCAGTTCTTC. The chain couples TRBV7-2 to TRBJ2-1, with D tentatively TRBD2 (5 bases). The CDR3 length is 16 residues. Looked up from germline, CDR1 is SGHTA and CDR2 is FQGNSA. V was trimmed by 5 bases and J by 8 bases, leaving 22 bases between them. Looking up the rest from reference TRBV7-2 and TRBJ2-1 gives the full variable domain: GAGVSQSPSNKVTEKGKDVELRCDPISGHTALYWYRQSLGQGLEFLIYFQGNSAPDKSGLPSDRFSAERTGGSVSTLTIQRTQQEDSAVYLCASSPARSGVNYEQFFGPGTRLTVL.

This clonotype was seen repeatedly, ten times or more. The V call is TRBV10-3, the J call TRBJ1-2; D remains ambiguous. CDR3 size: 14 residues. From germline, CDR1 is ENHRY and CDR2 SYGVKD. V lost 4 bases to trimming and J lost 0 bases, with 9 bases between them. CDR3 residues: CAISAQAANYGYTF. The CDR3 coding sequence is TGTGCCATCAGTGCACAAGCGGCTAACTATGGCTACACCTTC.